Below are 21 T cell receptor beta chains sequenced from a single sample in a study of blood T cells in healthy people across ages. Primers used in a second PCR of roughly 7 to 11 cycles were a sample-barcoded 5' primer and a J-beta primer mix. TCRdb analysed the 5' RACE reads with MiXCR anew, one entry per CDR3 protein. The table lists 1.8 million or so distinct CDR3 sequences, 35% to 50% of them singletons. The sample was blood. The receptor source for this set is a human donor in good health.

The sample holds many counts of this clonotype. This CDR3 is CASSPDRMNTEAFF. For the CDR3, the DNA is TGTGCCAGCAGCCCCGACAGGATGAACACTGAAGCTTTCTTT. This chain joins TRBV7-2 and TRBJ1-1, with D perhaps matching TRBD1 (6 bases). Germline V lookup: CDR1 SGHTA, CDR2 FQGNSA. The CDR3 totals 14 residues. The ends were cut back, 5 bases at V and 0 bases at J, with 10 bases in the middle.

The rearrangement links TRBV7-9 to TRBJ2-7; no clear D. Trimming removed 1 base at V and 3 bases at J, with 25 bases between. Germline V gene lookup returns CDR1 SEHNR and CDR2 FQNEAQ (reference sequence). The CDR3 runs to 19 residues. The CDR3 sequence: CASSLGAGQANRSVYEQYF. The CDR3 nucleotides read TGTGCCAGCAGCTTAGGCGCCGGGCAGGCGAATCGTTCGGTCTACGAGCAGTACTTC.

The CDR3 spells CASSQDTGQLEAFF. In DNA, the CDR3 is TGCGCCAGCAGCCAAGACACAGGACAGCTTGAAGCTTTCTTT. V is TRBV4-3 and J is TRBJ1-1; tentatively, D is TRBD1 (6 bases). V was pared by 0 bases and J by 7 bases, with 12 bases between. CDR3 size: 14 residues. Germline V gene data show CDR1 as LGHNA and CDR2 as YSLEER.

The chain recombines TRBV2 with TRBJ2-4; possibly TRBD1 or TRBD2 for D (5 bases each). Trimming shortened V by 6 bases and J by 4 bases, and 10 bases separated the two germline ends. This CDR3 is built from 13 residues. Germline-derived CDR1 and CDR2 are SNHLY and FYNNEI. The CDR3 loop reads CASRPGTKNIQYF. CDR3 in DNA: TGTGCCAGCAGACCCGGGACGAAAAACATTCAGTACTTC.

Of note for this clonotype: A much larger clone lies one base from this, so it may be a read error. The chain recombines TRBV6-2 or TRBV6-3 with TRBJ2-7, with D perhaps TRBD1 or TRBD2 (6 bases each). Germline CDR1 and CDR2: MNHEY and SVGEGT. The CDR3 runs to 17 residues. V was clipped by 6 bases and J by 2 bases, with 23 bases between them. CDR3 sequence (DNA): TGTGCCAGCAGCGATTTATCTGGAGGGGGGCCCCCCTACGAGCAGTACTTC. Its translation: CASSDLSGGGPPYEQYF.

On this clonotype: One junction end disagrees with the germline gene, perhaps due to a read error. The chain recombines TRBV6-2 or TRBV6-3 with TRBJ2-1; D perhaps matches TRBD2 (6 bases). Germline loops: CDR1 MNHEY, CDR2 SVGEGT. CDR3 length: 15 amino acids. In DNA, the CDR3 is TGTGCCAGCATTAACTCCGGGACTTCCTACGATGAGCAGTTCTTC. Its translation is CASINSGTSYDEQFF.

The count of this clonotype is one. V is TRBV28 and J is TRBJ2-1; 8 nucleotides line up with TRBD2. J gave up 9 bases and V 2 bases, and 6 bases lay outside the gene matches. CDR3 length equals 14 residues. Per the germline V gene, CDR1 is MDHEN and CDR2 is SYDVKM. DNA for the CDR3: TGTGCCAGCAGTTTAATAGCGGGGCGTATTGAGCAGTTCTTC. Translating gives CASSLIAGRIEQFF.

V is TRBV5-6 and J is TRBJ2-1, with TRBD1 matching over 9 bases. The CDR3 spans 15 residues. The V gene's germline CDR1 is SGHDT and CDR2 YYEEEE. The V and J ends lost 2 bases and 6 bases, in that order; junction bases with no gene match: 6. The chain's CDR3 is CASSFKTGGRNEQFF. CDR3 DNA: TGTGCCAGCAGCTTTAAGACAGGGGGGCGCAATGAGCAGTTCTTC.

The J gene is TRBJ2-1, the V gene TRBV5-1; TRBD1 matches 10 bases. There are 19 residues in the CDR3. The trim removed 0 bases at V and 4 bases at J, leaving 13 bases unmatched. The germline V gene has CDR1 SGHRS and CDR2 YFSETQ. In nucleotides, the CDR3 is TGCGCCAGCAGCTTGGCAACGGGGACAGGGGTTGGTCCGTACAATGAGCAGTTCTTC. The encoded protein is CASSLATGTGVGPYNEQFF.

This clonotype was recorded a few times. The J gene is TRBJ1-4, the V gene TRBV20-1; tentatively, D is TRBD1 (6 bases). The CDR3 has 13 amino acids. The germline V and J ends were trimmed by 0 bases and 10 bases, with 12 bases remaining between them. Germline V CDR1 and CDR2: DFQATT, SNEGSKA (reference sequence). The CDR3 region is CSARDWTAGKLFF. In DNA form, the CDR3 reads TGCAGTGCTAGAGACTGGACAGCCGGAAAACTGTTTTTT.

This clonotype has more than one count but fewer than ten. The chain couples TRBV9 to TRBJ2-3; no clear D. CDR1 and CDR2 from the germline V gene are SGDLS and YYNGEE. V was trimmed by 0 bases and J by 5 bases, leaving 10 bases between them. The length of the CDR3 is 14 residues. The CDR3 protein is CASSVGPSGDTQYF. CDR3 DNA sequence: TGTGCCAGCAGCGTAGGACCCAGTGGAGATACGCAGTATTTT. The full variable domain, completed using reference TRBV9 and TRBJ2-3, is DSGVTQTPKHLITATGQRVTLRCSPRSGDLSVYWYQQSLDQGLQFLIQYYNGEERAKGNILERFSAQQFPDLHSELNLSSLELGDSALYFCASSVGPSGDTQYFGPGTRLTVL.

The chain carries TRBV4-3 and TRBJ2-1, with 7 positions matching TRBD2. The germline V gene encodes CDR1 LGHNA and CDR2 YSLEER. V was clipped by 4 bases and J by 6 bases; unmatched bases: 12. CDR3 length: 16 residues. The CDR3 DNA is TGCGCCAGCAGCCCCCTCGGGCGGGGGTCAGGCAATGAGCAGTTCTTC. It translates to CASSPLGRGSGNEQFF.

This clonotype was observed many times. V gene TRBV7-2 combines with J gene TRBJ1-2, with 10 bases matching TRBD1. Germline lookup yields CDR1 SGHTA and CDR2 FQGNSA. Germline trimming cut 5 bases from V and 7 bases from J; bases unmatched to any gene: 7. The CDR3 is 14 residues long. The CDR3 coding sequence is TGTGCCAGCAGCCGTGACAGGGGGCTGAGTGGCTACACCTTC. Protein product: CASSRDRGLSGYTF.

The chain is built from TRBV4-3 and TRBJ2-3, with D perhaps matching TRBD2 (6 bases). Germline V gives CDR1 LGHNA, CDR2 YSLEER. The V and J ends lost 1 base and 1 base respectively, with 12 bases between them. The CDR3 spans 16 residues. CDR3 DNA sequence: TGCGCCAGCAGCCAAGGTCCGGGACTTCGCACAGATACGCAGTATTTT. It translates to CASSQGPGLRTDTQYF.

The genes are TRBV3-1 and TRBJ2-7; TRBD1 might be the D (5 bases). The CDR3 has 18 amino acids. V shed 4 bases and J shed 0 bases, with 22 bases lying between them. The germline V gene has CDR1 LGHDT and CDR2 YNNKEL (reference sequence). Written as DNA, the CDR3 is TGTGCCAGCAGCCCAAGCATTTGGAGAGGACACTACTCCTACGAGCAGTACTTC. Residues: CASSPSIWRGHYSYEQYF.

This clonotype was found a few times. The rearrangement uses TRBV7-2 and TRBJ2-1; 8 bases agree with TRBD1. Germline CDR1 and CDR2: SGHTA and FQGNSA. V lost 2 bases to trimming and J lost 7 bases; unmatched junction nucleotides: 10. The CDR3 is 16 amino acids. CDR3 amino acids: CASSLFIQGARNEQFF. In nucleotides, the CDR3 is TGTGCCAGCAGCTTATTTATCCAGGGGGCCAGGAATGAGCAGTTCTTC.

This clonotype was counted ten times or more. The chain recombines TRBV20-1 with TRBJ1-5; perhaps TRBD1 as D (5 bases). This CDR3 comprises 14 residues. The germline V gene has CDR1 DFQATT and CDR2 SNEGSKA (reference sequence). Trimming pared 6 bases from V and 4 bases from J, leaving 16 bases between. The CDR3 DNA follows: TGCAGTGCATCTCGGACACAAGTTAATCAGCCCCAGCATTTT. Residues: CSASRTQVNQPQHF.

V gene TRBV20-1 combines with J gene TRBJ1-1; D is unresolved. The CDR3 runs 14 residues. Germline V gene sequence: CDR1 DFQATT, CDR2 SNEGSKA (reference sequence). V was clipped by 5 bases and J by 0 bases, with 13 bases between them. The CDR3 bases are TGCAGTGCTGGAGTTAACCTCCTGAACACTGAAGCTTTCTTT. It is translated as CSAGVNLLNTEAFF.

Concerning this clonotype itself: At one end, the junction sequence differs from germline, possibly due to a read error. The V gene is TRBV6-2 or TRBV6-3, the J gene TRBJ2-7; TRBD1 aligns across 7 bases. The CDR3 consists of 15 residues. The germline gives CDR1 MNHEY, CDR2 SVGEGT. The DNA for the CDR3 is TGTGCCAACAGTTACCCCCAGGGGGACTCCTACGAGCAGTACTTC. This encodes CANSYPQGDSYEQYF.

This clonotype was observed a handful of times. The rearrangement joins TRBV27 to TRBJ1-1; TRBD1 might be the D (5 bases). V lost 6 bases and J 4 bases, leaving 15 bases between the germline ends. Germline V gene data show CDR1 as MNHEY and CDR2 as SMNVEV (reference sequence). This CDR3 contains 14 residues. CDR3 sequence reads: CASSWGEGPTEAFF. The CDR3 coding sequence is TGTGCCAGCAGCTGGGGAGAGGGACCCACTGAAGCTTTCTTT.

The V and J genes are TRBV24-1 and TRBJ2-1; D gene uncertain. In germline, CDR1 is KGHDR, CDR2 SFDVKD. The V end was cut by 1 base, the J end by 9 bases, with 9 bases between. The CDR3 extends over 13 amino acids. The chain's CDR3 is CATSDFQRPEQFF. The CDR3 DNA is TGTGCCACCAGTGATTTTCAGAGGCCTGAGCAGTTCTTC.